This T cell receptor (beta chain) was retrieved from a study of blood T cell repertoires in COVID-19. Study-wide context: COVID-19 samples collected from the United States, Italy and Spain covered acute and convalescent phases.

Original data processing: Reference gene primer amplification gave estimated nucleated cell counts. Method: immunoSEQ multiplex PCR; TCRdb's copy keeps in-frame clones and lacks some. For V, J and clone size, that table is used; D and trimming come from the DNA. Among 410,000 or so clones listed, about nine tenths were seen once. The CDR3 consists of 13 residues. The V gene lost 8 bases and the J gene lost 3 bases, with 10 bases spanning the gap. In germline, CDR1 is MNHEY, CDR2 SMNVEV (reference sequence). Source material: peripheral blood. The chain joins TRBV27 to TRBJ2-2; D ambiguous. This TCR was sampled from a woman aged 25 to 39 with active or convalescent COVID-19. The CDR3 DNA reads TGTGCCAGCGCCCCAAGCCACACCGGGGAGCTGTTTTTT. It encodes CASAPSHTGELFF.